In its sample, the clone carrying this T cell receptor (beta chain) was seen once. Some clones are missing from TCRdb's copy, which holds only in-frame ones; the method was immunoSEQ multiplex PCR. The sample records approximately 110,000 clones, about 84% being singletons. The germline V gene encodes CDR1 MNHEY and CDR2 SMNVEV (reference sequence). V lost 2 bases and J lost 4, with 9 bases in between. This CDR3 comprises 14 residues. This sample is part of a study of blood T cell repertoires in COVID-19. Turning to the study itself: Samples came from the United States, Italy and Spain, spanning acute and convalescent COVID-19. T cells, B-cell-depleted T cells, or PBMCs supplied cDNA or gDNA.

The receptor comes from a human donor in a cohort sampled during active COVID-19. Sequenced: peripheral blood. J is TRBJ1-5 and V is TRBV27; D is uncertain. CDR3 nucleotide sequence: TGTGCCAGCAGTTTAGGGCGAGCTAATCAGCCCCAGCATTTT. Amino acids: CASSLGRANQPQHF.